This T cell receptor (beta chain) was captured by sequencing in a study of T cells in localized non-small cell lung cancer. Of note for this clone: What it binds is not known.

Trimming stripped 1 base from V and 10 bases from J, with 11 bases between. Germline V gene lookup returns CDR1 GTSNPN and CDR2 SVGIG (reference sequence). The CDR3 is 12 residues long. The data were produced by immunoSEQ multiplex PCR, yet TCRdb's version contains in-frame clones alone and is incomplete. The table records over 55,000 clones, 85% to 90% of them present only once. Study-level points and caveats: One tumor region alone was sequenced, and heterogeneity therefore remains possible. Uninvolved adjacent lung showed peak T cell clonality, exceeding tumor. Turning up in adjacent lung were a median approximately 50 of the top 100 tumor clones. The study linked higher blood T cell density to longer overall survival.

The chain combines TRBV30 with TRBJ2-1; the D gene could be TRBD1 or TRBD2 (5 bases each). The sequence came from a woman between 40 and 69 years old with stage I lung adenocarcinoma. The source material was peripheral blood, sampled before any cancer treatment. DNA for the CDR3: TGTGCCTGGAGTGCACAGGCTAGCGAGCAGTTCTTC. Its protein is CAWSAQASEQFF.